This T cell receptor (beta chain) was found in a study of response to subunit inactivated influenza vaccine. Study results and limitations: The study's authors posited that every seasonal influenza vaccination enlists few new T cells.

In regard to this clonotype: Its target is not known.

In germline, CDR1 is GTSNPN, CDR2 SVGIG (reference sequence). This CDR3 is 12 amino acids long. V was pared by 1 base and J by 10 bases, with 8 bases between. TCRdb recomputed calls from the RT-PCR reads with MiXCR, one row per CDR3 protein. The sample carries hundreds of thousands of distinct CDR3 sequences, approximately 14% recorded once. Here the sequenced sample was PBMCs from blood, taken approximately 12 days after vaccination. The chain links TRBV30 to TRBJ1-6, with D perhaps matching TRBD1 (5 bases). This TCR came from a man aged 50-60 years who received an inactivated influenza vaccine. CDR3 coding DNA: TGTGCCTGGAGTGGGGGGAACTCACCCCTCCACTTT. This translates into CAWSGGNSPLHF.